A single sample is the source of the 30 T cell receptor beta chains below, sequenced in a study of shared clonotypes between healthy human individuals. Naive CD8 cells, CD45RO-negative and positively selected for CCR7, excluded terminally differentiated effector memory CD45RA+ cells. Here immunoSEQ multiplex PCR was the method, and the copy in TCRdb shows in-frame clones only, minus some. The sample includes millions of clones, about 95% of them seen just once. Sequenced material: naive CD8+ T cells sorted from blood. The origin of the receptors is a man between 18 and 35 years old in good health.

The V call is TRBV4-3, the J call TRBJ1-2; D unclear. The CDR3 is 16 residues long. Germline CDR1 LGHNA, CDR2 YSLEER. Trimming took 0 bases from V and 6 from J, leaving 17 bases between them. The CDR3 DNA reads TGCGCCAGCAGCCAAGATCGCTTAGGCGGACCCCATGGCTACACCTTC. Protein product: CASSQDRLGGPHGYTF.

About this clone: This specimen includes other DNA sequences encoding the same CDR3. J is TRBJ2-3 and V is TRBV30; a possible D gene is TRBD2 (6 bases). The germline V gene has CDR1 GTSNPN and CDR2 SVGIG (reference sequence). CDR3 size: 13 residues. V shed 2 bases and J shed 2 bases, with 8 bases lying between them. CDR3: CAWSTGDTDTQYF. CDR3 coding DNA: TGTGCCTGGAGTACGGGGGACACAGATACGCAGTATTTT.

The chain combines TRBV28 with TRBJ2-2, with TRBD1 identical over 7 bases. The CDR3 is 14 residues long. Germline V gene data show CDR1 as MDHEN and CDR2 as SYDVKM. The junction had 3 bases not matched to a gene; V was cut back by 4 bases and J by 4 bases. CDR3 bases: TGTGCCAGCAGTTACAGGGGATCCACCGGGGAGCTGTTTTTT. Its protein product is CASSYRGSTGELFF.

The chain links TRBV11-2 to TRBJ2-5, with TRBD2 matching over 9 bases. The CDR3 length is 19 residues. V shed 5 bases and J 4 bases; nucleotides not matched to a gene: 20. CDR1 is SGHAT and CDR2 is FQNNGV in the germline V gene. In DNA, the CDR3 is TGTGCCAGCAGCCCCGTCGGGGGCGGGGGGGCGGTTTTGGGAGAGACCCAGTACTTC. It is translated as CASSPVGGGGAVLGETQYF.

The chain uses TRBV7-9 and TRBJ2-7; D possibly matches TRBD1 or TRBD2 (7 bases each). V lost 7 bases to trimming and J lost 1 base, with 20 bases between them. The CDR3 runs 16 residues. Germline V CDR1 and CDR2: SEHNR, FQNEAQ (reference sequence). CDR3 loop: CASTTGGTVNSYEQYF. DNA for the CDR3: TGTGCCAGCACCACCGGGGGGACAGTGAATTCCTACGAGCAGTACTTC.

The count of this clone is one. This chain joins TRBV27 and TRBJ2-7; TRBD1 agrees at 10 bases. Germline V gene sequence: CDR1 MNHEY, CDR2 SMNVEV (reference sequence). The CDR3 runs 14 residues. Unmatched junction bases numbered 3, after V lost 5 bases and J lost 2 bases. This CDR3 is CASSGQGETYEQYF. Here the CDR3 DNA reads TGTGCCAGCAGTGGACAGGGGGAAACCTACGAGCAGTACTTC.

V gene TRBV12-2 combines with J gene TRBJ1-1; TRBD1, the table's D call, was not compared with the DNA. TRBV12-2 is labeled a pseudogene. The CDR3 extends over 17 amino acids. The CDR3, as DNA: TGTGCAAGTCGCTTAGCGGCCAGGGGGTCTAGCGTAGCTGAAGCTTTCTTT. It yields the protein CASRLAARGSSVAEAFF.

Details on this clone: It may be a read error: a sequence one base away is much more abundant. CDR3: CASRFSYEQYF. CDR3 DNA: TGTGCCAGCAGGTTCTCCTACGAGCAGTACTTC. This chain links TRBV2 with TRBJ2-7; D remains ambiguous. Per the germline V gene, CDR1 is SNHLY and CDR2 is FYNNEI. The CDR3 spans 11 residues. The V and J ends lost 6 bases and 0 bases respectively, with 3 bases between them.

The chain carries TRBV7-3 and TRBJ1-2, with TRBD1 matching over 8 bases. CDR1 is SGHTA and CDR2 is FQGTGA in the germline V gene. This CDR3 is built from 15 residues. J was trimmed by 4 bases and V by 5 bases; bases with no gene match: 9. The CDR3 region is CASSHTGGDPYGYTF. The CDR3 DNA sequence: TGTGCCAGCAGCCATACAGGGGGAGACCCCTATGGCTACACCTTC.

This chain uses TRBV6-1 with TRBJ2-7; no definite D call. Trimming removed 2 bases at V and 0 bases at J, with 8 bases between. The germline gives CDR1 MNHNS, CDR2 SASEGT. The CDR3 consists of 14 residues. The chain's CDR3 is CASSERGLSYEQYF. The CDR3 region has the DNA TGTGCCAGCAGTGAACGAGGCCTCTCCTACGAGCAGTACTTC.

The chain has TRBV6-5 and TRBJ1-2; D may be TRBD1 (5 bases). V gave up 4 bases and J gave up 7 bases, with 19 bases separating them. Germline CDR1 is MNHEY and CDR2 is SVGAGI. The CDR3 extends over 15 amino acids. CDR3 amino acids: CASSSPGTLTSGYTF. CDR3 sequence (DNA): TGTGCCAGCAGTTCCCCTGGGACCCTGACTAGTGGCTACACCTTC.

This rearrangement joins TRBV9 to TRBJ2-7, with D uncertain. CDR3 length equals 15 residues. V shed 4 bases and J shed 0 bases, with 14 bases lying between them. Germline-derived CDR1 and CDR2 are SGDLS and YYNGEE. CDR3 residues: CASSPSRTPSYEQYF. The CDR3 DNA sequence: TGTGCCAGCAGCCCTTCCCGGACCCCCTCCTACGAGCAGTACTTC.

V and J are TRBV4-3 and TRBJ2-3, with 8 bases matching TRBD2. This CDR3 spans 15 amino acids. CDR1 and CDR2 from the germline V gene are LGHNA and YSLEER. Unmatched junction bases numbered 6, after V lost 5 bases and J lost 2 bases. The CDR3 nucleotides are TGCGCCAGCAGCGATAGCGGGATAAACACAGATACGCAGTATTTT. Protein: CASSDSGINTDTQYF.

This clone has a handful of counts. V and J are TRBV9 and TRBJ1-1; D gene ambiguous. The germline V gene encodes CDR1 SGDLS and CDR2 YYNGEE. Trimming pared 4 bases from V and 5 bases from J, leaving 12 bases between. This CDR3 contains 13 residues. CDR3: CASSLAPTTEAFF. CDR3 DNA sequence: TGTGCCAGCAGCTTGGCCCCTACAACTGAAGCTTTCTTT.

The V call is TRBV7-2, the J call TRBJ2-7, with TRBD2 identical over 8 bases. The CDR3 sequence is 14 residues long. V gave up 5 bases and J gave up 5 bases; unmatched junction bases: 8. Germline V gene data show CDR1 as SGHTA and CDR2 as FQGNSA. CDR3 sequence: CASSPGTSRHEQYF. The CDR3 bases are TGTGCCAGCAGCCCCGGGACTAGTCGCCACGAGCAGTACTTC.

For this clone: Other DNA sequences in the same sample also yield this CDR3. The chain is built from TRBV28 and TRBJ2-7, with 7 bases fitting TRBD1. Germline V gene lookup returns CDR1 MDHEN and CDR2 SYDVKM. The CDR3 has 14 amino acids. Losses at the gene ends were 4 bases for V and 2 bases for J; bases not matched to a gene: 5. The CDR3, as DNA: TGTGCCAGCAGTTGGACCGGGACAGCCTACGAGCAGTACTTC. It yields the protein CASSWTGTAYEQYF.

This chain joins TRBV6-5 and TRBJ1-5; D call uncertain. Germline loops: CDR1 MNHEY, CDR2 SVGAGI. V was trimmed by 2 bases and J by 5 bases, leaving 7 bases between them. This CDR3 region has 13 residues. The CDR3 is CASSYGWDQPQHF. The CDR3 nucleotides are TGTGCCAGCAGTTACGGATGGGATCAGCCCCAGCATTTT.

This chain uses TRBV29-1 with TRBJ1-2, with 9 bases lining up with TRBD1. Unmatched junction bases numbered 11, after V lost 5 bases and J lost 4 bases. There are 15 residues in the CDR3. The V gene's germline CDR1 is SQVTM and CDR2 ANQGSEA. CDR3: CSVPGQGSLIYGYTF. CDR3 nucleotide sequence: TGCAGCGTTCCGGGACAGGGATCCCTTATCTATGGCTACACCTTC.

This rearrangement joins TRBV19 to TRBJ1-4; D uncertain. This CDR3 region has 12 residues. Germline values: CDR1 LNHDA, CDR2 SQIVND (reference sequence). The V gene lost 4 bases and the J gene lost 6 bases, with 6 bases spanning the gap. CDR3 protein: CASSNRYEKLFF. As DNA, the CDR3 is TGTGCCAGTAGTAACCGGTATGAAAAACTGTTTTTT.

This chain uses TRBV2 with TRBJ2-1; 13 bases fit TRBD2. The CDR3 contains 17 residues. V shed 3 bases and J 5 bases; nucleotides not matched to a gene: 7. Germline CDR1 SNHLY, CDR2 FYNNEI. CDR3 DNA: TGTGCCAGCAGTGACAGCACGGGACTAGCGGGAAACAATGAGCAGTTCTTC. It specifies CASSDSTGLAGNNEQFF. Variable domain in full (rest from reference TRBV2 and TRBJ2-1): EPEVTQTPSHQVTQMGQEVILRCVPISNHLYFYWYRQILGQKVEFLVSFYNNEISEKSEIFDDQFSVERPDGSNFTLKIRSTKLEDSAMYFCASSDSTGLAGNNEQFFGPGTRLTVL.

The V gene is TRBV11-2, the J gene TRBJ1-1; no clear D gene. Germline V gene sequence: CDR1 SGHAT, CDR2 FQNNGV. The CDR3 runs 14 residues. Trimming took off 1 base at V and 4 bases at J, with 10 bases between the two ends. CDR3 coding DNA: TGTGCCAGCAGCTTAGCCGGATTTGGCACTGAAGCTTTCTTT. It is translated as CASSLAGFGTEAFF.

The count of this clone is one. The identical CDR3 is also encoded by other nucleotide sequences in the sample. The CDR3 sequence is CASSLAWGETQYF. The CDR3 nucleotides read TGTGCCAGCAGTTTGGCGTGGGGGGAGACCCAGTACTTC. The chain employs TRBV27 and TRBJ2-5; D tentatively fits TRBD1 or TRBD2 (5 bases each). The CDR3 length is 13 residues. Germline V lookup: CDR1 MNHEY, CDR2 SMNVEV (reference sequence). Between the trimmed V and J ends, which lost 3 bases and 5 bases, there was a span of 10 bases.

The J gene is TRBJ2-1, the V gene TRBV4-3; tentative D call: TRBD1 (5 bases). Per the germline V gene, CDR1 is LGHNA and CDR2 is YSLEER. Trimming stripped 3 bases from V and 4 bases from J, with 13 bases between. This CDR3 region has 15 residues. This chain's CDR3 is CASSQGQLGYNEQFF. The CDR3 region has the DNA TGCGCCAGCAGCCAGGGGCAGCTAGGATACAATGAGCAGTTCTTC.

The V call is TRBV30, the J call TRBJ1-1; D perhaps matches TRBD1 (6 bases). Germline V gene data show CDR1 as GTSNPN and CDR2 as SVGIG (reference sequence). V lost 2 bases and J 4 bases, leaving 17 bases between the germline ends. CDR3 length equals 15 residues. CDR3 in amino acids: CAWSSPGEALTEAFF. CDR3 sequence (DNA): TGTGCCTGGAGTTCCCCAGGGGAAGCCCTCACTGAAGCTTTCTTT.

This chain uses TRBV10-3 with TRBJ1-2, with unresolved D. The CDR3 is 12 residues long. The germline gives CDR1 ENHRY, CDR2 SYGVKD. Trimming left V 11 bases short and J 1 base short, with 11 bases between. The CDR3 DNA reads TGTGCCGTCTTCAGTTTTAACTATGGCTACACCTTC. Translation gives CAVFSFNYGYTF.

The CDR3 here is CASSRGLASRYEQYF. CDR3 sequence (DNA): TGCGCCAGCAGCCGGGGACTAGCCTCTCGCTACGAGCAGTACTTC. The V gene is TRBV4-1, the J gene TRBJ2-7, with 9 bases aligning to TRBD2. This CDR3 has 15 residues. J was trimmed by 3 bases and V by 4 bases; bases with no gene match: 7. The germline V gene has CDR1 MGHRA and CDR2 YSYEKL.

On this clone itself: The sample carries other DNA sequences with the same CDR3. The chain carries TRBV6-1 and TRBJ2-7; possible D gene TRBD2, 5 bases. The CDR3 length is 10 residues. Germline loops: CDR1 MNHNS, CDR2 SASEGT. V lost 8 bases and J 4 bases, leaving 6 bases between the germline ends. The CDR3 sequence: CASRDYEQYF. CDR3 DNA: TGTGCCAGCCGGGATTACGAGCAGTACTTC.

The DNA for the CDR3 is TGTGCCAGCGTCGGGACCCCTCTAAATCAGCCCCAGCATTTT. Translated, it gives CASVGTPLNQPQHF. The chain has TRBV28 and TRBJ1-5, with a tentative D call TRBD1 (5 bases). The V and J ends lost 8 bases and 4 bases respectively, with 15 bases between them. CDR3 length: 14 amino acids. The germline V gene has CDR1 MDHEN and CDR2 SYDVKM. The full variable domain, in which reference TRBV28 and TRBJ1-5 provide the parts outside the CDR3, is DVKVTQSSRYLVKRTGEKVFLECVQDMDHENMFWYRQDPGLGLRLIYFSYDVKMKEKGDIPEGYSVSREKKERFSLILESASTNQTSMYLCASVGTPLNQPQHFGDGTRLSIL.

The gene calls are TRBV11-2 and TRBJ2-7; 13 bases agree with TRBD2. Germline V gene lookup returns CDR1 SGHAT and CDR2 FQNNGV. The CDR3 is 19 residues long. V shed 1 base and J 7 bases; nucleotides not matched to a gene: 16. The CDR3 DNA is TGTGCCAGCAGCTTAGGGTCTGTTAAAGGGACTAGCGGGATGGCAGAGCAGTACTTC. Translated, it gives CASSLGSVKGTSGMAEQYF.

The CDR3 spells CASSQGNVPNYGYTF. CDR3 nucleotide sequence: TGCGCCAGCAGCCAAGGGAATGTACCTAACTATGGCTACACCTTC. The rearrangement uses TRBV4-1 and TRBJ1-2; D ambiguous. CDR1 MGHRA and CDR2 YSYEKL come from the germline V gene. Trimming removed 1 base at V and 0 bases at J, with 9 bases between. The CDR3 length is 15 residues.